This TCR beta chain was obtained from a study of blood T cell repertoires in COVID-19. About the study: Both acute and convalescent COVID-19 samples were obtained from the United States, Italy and Spain. Nucleic acid was either cDNA or gDNA, and it came from T cells, B-cell-depleted T cells, or PBMCs.

Only a few counts were recorded for this clone. The CDR3 contains 13 residues. The V end was cut by 5 bases, the J end by 1 base, with 10 bases between. Germline-derived CDR1 and CDR2 are SGHNT and YYREEE (reference sequence). As processed by the authors: Counts of nucleated cells, estimated from reference gene primer amplification, were obtained. Sequenced by immunoSEQ multiplex PCR; TCRdb stores in-frame clones only, minus some. Clone size and V and J calls were adopted from that table, with D and trimming inferred from the DNA. The repertoire holds about 400,000 clones, with 86% as singletons. This chain connects TRBV5-4 to TRBJ2-7; D is possibly TRBD1 (6 bases). Material: peripheral blood. The receptor was derived from a woman in her twenties or thirties with active or convalescent COVID-19. The CDR3 bases are TGTGCCAGCAGAAGGGACACATCCTACGAGCAGTACTTC. Translated, it gives CASRRDTSYEQYF.